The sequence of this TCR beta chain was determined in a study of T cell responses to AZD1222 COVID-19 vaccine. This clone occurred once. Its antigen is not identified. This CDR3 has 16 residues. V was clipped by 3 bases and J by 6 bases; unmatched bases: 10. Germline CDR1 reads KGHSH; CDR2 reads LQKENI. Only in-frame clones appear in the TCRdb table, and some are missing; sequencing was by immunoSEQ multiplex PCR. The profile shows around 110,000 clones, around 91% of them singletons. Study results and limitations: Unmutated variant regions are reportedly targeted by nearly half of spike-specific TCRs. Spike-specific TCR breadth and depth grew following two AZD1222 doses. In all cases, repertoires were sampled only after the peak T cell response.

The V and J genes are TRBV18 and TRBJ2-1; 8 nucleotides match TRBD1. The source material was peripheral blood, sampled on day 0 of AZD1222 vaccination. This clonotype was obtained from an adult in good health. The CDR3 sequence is CASSPNQGATGNEQFF. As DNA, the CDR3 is TGTGCCAGCTCACCTAATCAGGGGGCGACCGGCAATGAGCAGTTCTTC.